The next 20 T cell receptor beta chains were all read from a single sample in a study of T cell responses to AZD1222 COVID-19 vaccine. Profiled with immunoSEQ multiplex PCR; TCRdb holds only in-frame clones, not every one. The sample has approximately 140,000 clones; about 95% are singletons. The sequencing here drew on peripheral blood, taken on day 0 of AZD1222 vaccination. The receptors shown here come from an adult in good health.

The V and J genes are TRBV2 and TRBJ2-1, with D possibly matching TRBD2 (7 bases). The CDR3 extends over 19 amino acids. V shed 4 bases and J shed 0 bases, with 22 bases lying between them. Germline assignment: CDR1 SNHLY and CDR2 FYNNEI. This chain's CDR3 is CASSGVGGRGAGSYNEQFF. DNA of the CDR3: TGTGCCAGCAGTGGCGTAGGAGGACGGGGGGCGGGCTCCTACAATGAGCAGTTCTTC.

J is TRBJ2-2 and V is TRBV5-5, with TRBD1 matching 11 bases. J gave up 5 bases and V 4 bases, and 4 bases lay outside the gene matches. The CDR3 runs 15 residues. CDR1 is SGHKS, CDR2 YYEKEE, per germline (reference sequence). The CDR3 loop reads CASSLGTGGTGELFF. CDR3 coding DNA: TGTGCCAGCAGCCTCGGGACAGGGGGAACCGGGGAGCTGTTTTTT. Full variable domain (missing parts from reference TRBV5-5 and TRBJ2-2): DAGVTQSPTHLIKTRGQQVTLRCSPISGHKSVSWYQQVLGQGPQFIFQYYEKEERGRGNFPDRFSARQFPNYSSELNVNALLLGDSALYLCASSLGTGGTGELFFGEGSRLTVL.

The chain links TRBV4-2 to TRBJ2-2, with 8 nucleotides matching TRBD2. J was trimmed by 2 bases and V by 4 bases; bases with no gene match: 12. CDR3 length: 18 amino acids. Germline-derived CDR1 and CDR2 are LGHNA and YNFKEQ. The CDR3 protein is CASSPLERENENTGELFF. CDR3 DNA: TGTGCCAGCAGCCCTCTGGAGCGGGAGAATGAAAACACCGGGGAGCTGTTTTTT.

This clone was picked up a small number of times. The genes are TRBV5-4 and TRBJ1-5, with 12 bases fitting TRBD1. Germline values: CDR1 SGHNT, CDR2 YYREEE (reference sequence). CDR3 length: 16 residues. V dropped 4 bases and J dropped 5; count of bases not matched to a gene: 7. CDR3 amino acids: CASSRPGQGADQPQHF. CDR3 bases: TGTGCCAGCAGCCGGCCGGGACAGGGGGCGGATCAGCCCCAGCATTTT.

This chain joins TRBV3-1 (or the pseudogene TRBV3-2) and TRBJ2-2, with 9 bases aligning to TRBD1. Germline CDR1 LGHDT, CDR2 YNNKEL (reference sequence). V dropped 1 base and J dropped 6; count of bases not matched to a gene: 9. This CDR3 has 17 amino acids. The CDR3 nucleotides are TGTGCCAGCAGCCAAGGAAGGGACAGGGTGTATGCCGGGGAGCTGTTTTTT. Protein product: CASSQGRDRVYAGELFF.

The J gene is TRBJ2-7, the V gene TRBV7-9; D remains ambiguous. This CDR3 contains 12 residues. In germline, CDR1 is SEHNR, CDR2 FQNEAQ (reference sequence). V lost 5 bases and J 3 bases, leaving 8 bases between the germline ends. The DNA for the CDR3 is TGTGCCAGCAGCCCCCGAGGCTACGAGCAGTACGTC. Amino acids: CASSPRGYEQYV.

The rearrangement links TRBV4-1 to TRBJ1-6; the match to TRBD1 covers 7 bases. Germline CDR1 reads MGHRA; CDR2 reads YSYEKL. This CDR3 region has 17 residues. With V trimmed by 6 bases and J by 0 bases, 8 bases remained unmatched. CDR3 sequence reads: CASSLDRVSSYNSPLHF. In nucleotides, the CDR3 is TGCGCCAGCAGTCTTGACAGGGTGAGCTCCTATAATTCACCCCTCCACTTT.

The rearrangement joins TRBV24-1 to TRBJ2-5; 8 bases are a match to TRBD2. V shed 12 bases and J 5 bases; nucleotides not matched to a gene: 16. This CDR3 region has 15 residues. CDR1 KGHDR and CDR2 SFDVKD come from the germline V gene. CDR3 nucleotides: TGTGCCCCACCTTCGGGCGGGAGGCAGGGCGAGACCCAGTACTTC. Residues: CAPPSGGRQGETQYF.

The chain combines TRBV6-2 or TRBV6-3 with TRBJ1-1; D not resolved. Trimming removed 2 bases at V and 0 bases at J, with 10 bases between. Per the germline V gene, CDR1 is MNHEY and CDR2 is SVGEGT. The CDR3 is 15 amino acids. The CDR3 reads CASSYEWRLNTEAFF. CDR3 nucleotides: TGTGCCAGCAGTTACGAATGGCGGCTGAACACTGAAGCTTTCTTT.

The gene calls are TRBV13 and TRBJ2-3; the D gene is possibly TRBD2 (5 bases). V lost 2 bases and J lost 0, with 18 bases in between. This CDR3 is 18 amino acids long. CDR1 and CDR2 from the germline V gene are PRHDT and FYEKMQ (reference sequence). CDR3 in amino acids: CASSLTLLGGTSTDTQYF. CDR3 DNA: TGTGCCAGCAGCTTAACCCTCCTCGGAGGAACCAGCACAGATACGCAGTATTTT.

This clone was seen only once. The J gene is TRBJ2-6, the V gene TRBV10-3, with TRBD1 matching over 9 bases. J gave up 2 bases and V 3 bases, and 2 bases lay outside the gene matches. Germline CDR1 ENHRY, CDR2 SYGVKD. CDR3 length: 16 residues. This CDR3 reads CAISDGQGTGANVLTF. Written as DNA, the CDR3 is TGTGCCATCAGTGACGGACAGGGGACTGGGGCCAACGTCCTGACTTTC.

This chain connects TRBV5-6 to TRBJ1-3; D call uncertain. CDR3 length: 15 residues. Looked up from germline, CDR1 is SGHDT and CDR2 is YYEEEE. The V gene lost 0 bases and the J gene lost 0 bases, with 7 bases spanning the gap. The CDR3 coding sequence is TGTGCCAGCAGCTTGGGGGTGAGCTCTGGAAACACCATATATTTT. Translated, it gives CASSLGVSSGNTIYF.

This chain uses TRBV6-5 with TRBJ2-3; D remains ambiguous. The V end was cut by 0 bases, the J end by 3 bases, with 13 bases between. CDR3 length: 16 amino acids. Germline assignment: CDR1 MNHEY and CDR2 SVGAGI. CDR3 sequence (DNA): TGTGCCAGCAGTTACTCTGGAGCCAGAACAACAGATACGCAGTATTTT. Protein: CASSYSGARTTDTQYF.

The rearrangement links TRBV3-1 (or the pseudogene TRBV3-2) to TRBJ1-2, with TRBD1 matching over 8 bases. Trimming removed 1 base from V and 7 bases from J; junction bases left unmatched: 2. Germline lookup yields CDR1 LGHDT and CDR2 YNNKEL (reference sequence). The CDR3 loop spans 13 amino acids. The CDR3 nucleotides are TGTGCCAGCAGCCAAGGGACAGGGCTTGGCTACACCTTC. Translation: CASSQGTGLGYTF.

The genes are TRBV19 and TRBJ1-4, with TRBD1 matching over 8 bases. Losses at the gene ends were 3 bases for V and 5 bases for J; bases not matched to a gene: 2. Germline CDR1 LNHDA, CDR2 SQIVND (reference sequence). The CDR3 sequence is 14 residues long. CDR3 DNA sequence: TGTGCCAGTAGTATTACAGGGGGGAATGAAAAACTGTTTTTT. It encodes CASSITGGNEKLFF.

This chain uses TRBV10-3 with TRBJ1-1; D gene uncertain. The CDR3 is 20 amino acids. CDR1 is ENHRY and CDR2 is SYGVKD in the germline V gene. Trimming removed 0 bases from V and 0 bases from J, with 23 bases in between. The DNA of the CDR3 is TGTGCCATCAGTGAGTCGAGGCACGGCCTCTATCCAGAGATGAACACTGAAGCTTTCTTT. Translation: CAISESRHGLYPEMNTEAFF.

This clone was recorded only once. The V and J genes are TRBV10-3 and TRBJ1-3; D is unresolved. This CDR3 region has 14 residues. V was trimmed by 2 bases and J by 1 base, leaving 6 bases between them. CDR1 is ENHRY and CDR2 is SYGVKD in the germline V gene. The CDR3 here is CAISEHESGNTIYF. The DNA of the CDR3 is TGTGCCATCAGTGAGCATGAGTCTGGAAACACCATATATTTT.

The gene calls are TRBV19 and TRBJ1-5; a possible D gene is TRBD1 (6 bases). The V gene's germline CDR1 is LNHDA and CDR2 SQIVND (reference sequence). Trimming removed 6 bases at V and 4 bases at J, with 10 bases between. There are 13 residues in the CDR3. The DNA for the CDR3 is TGTGCCAGTAGGACCGGACAGAATCAGCCCCAGCATTTT. Amino acids: CASRTGQNQPQHF. Based on the CDR3 plus reference TRBV19 and TRBJ1-5, the full variable domain is DGGITQSPKYLFRKEGQNVTLSCEQNLNHDAMYWYRQDPGQGLRLIYYSQIVNDFQKGDIAEGYSVSREKKESFPLTVTSAQKNPTAFYLCASRTGQNQPQHFGDGTRLSIL.

In this sample, this clone turned up many times. The chain couples TRBV7-9 to TRBJ2-1; D may be TRBD2 (7 bases). The CDR3 totals 16 residues. Trimming cost V 0 bases and J 2 bases, with 11 bases left between them. Germline values: CDR1 SEHNR, CDR2 FQNEAQ (reference sequence). CDR3 loop: CASSLAAGQTYNEQFF. In DNA, the CDR3 is TGTGCCAGCAGCTTAGCAGCGGGACAAACCTACAATGAGCAGTTCTTC.

The chain combines TRBV18 with TRBJ1-1; D possibly corresponds to TRBD1 (6 bases). Trimming pared 10 bases from V and 1 base from J, leaving 16 bases between. Germline V lookup: CDR1 KGHSH, CDR2 LQKENI. This CDR3 comprises 14 residues. The CDR3 here is CATRGWAENTEAFF. CDR3 sequence (DNA): TGTGCCACCAGGGGTTGGGCAGAGAACACTGAAGCTTTCTTT.